This is a list of T cell receptor beta chains from one sample in a study of cytomegalovirus exposure and HLA in healthy donors. Clones were read by immunoSEQ multiplex PCR, and TCRdb kept only the in-frame ones, dropping some. This listing includes around 70,000 clones. The sample taken for sequencing was PBMCs. Receptor source: a woman in her forties in good health and CMV-seropositive. Each CDR3 is given with its conserved first and last residue. Each record gives: V gene, D gene, J gene, CDR3 protein, CDR3 DNA. D genes are given only for firm matches.

v_call: TRBV5-4; d_call: TRBD2; j_call: TRBJ2-2; cdr3_aa: CASSLAGLAAGELFF; cdr3_nt: TGTGCCAGCAGCTTGGCCGGGCTAGCGGCCGGGGAGCTGTTTTTT
v_call: TRBV5-1; d_call: TRBD2; j_call: TRBJ2-3; cdr3_aa: CASSPAVGGASDTQYF; cdr3_nt: TGCGCCAGCAGCCCGGCCGTCGGGGGGGCATCGGATACGCAGTATTTT
v_call: TRBV7-2; d_call: TRBD1; j_call: TRBJ1-2; cdr3_aa: CASSRDRSIYGYTF; cdr3_nt: TGTGCCAGCAGCCGGGACAGGAGCATCTATGGCTACACCTTC
v_call: TRBV6-4; d_call: NA; j_call: TRBJ2-3; cdr3_aa: CASSDSSDTQYF; cdr3_nt: TGTGCCAGCAGTGACTCATCGGATACGCAGTATTTT
v_call: TRBV6-5; d_call: NA; j_call: TRBJ1-4; cdr3_aa: CASSKTPELIKKLFF; cdr3_nt: TGTGCCAGCAGCAAAACCCCCGAGCTGATTAAAAAACTGTTTTTT
v_call: TRBV19; d_call: NA; j_call: TRBJ2-1; cdr3_aa: CASSISPGGNEQFF; cdr3_nt: TGTGCCAGTAGTATTTCTCCAGGCGGGAATGAGCAGTTCTTC
v_call: TRBV7-2; d_call: NA; j_call: TRBJ1-1; cdr3_aa: CASSSNFKREAFF; cdr3_nt: TGTGCCAGCAGCTCTAACTTCAAACGTGAAGCTTTCTTT
v_call: TRBV5-1; d_call: TRBD2; j_call: TRBJ2-3; cdr3_aa: CASSLGLAGVADTQYF; cdr3_nt: TGCGCCAGCAGCCTGGGACTAGCGGGGGTCGCAGATACGCAGTATTTT
v_call: TRBV10-1; d_call: NA; j_call: TRBJ1-4; cdr3_aa: CASSEGGANEKLFF; cdr3_nt: TGCGCCAGCAGTGAAGGGGGAGCTAATGAAAAACTGTTTTTT
v_call: TRBV5-1; d_call: NA; j_call: TRBJ1-2; cdr3_aa: CASSLDGNYGYTF; cdr3_nt: TGCGCCAGCAGCTTGGACGGGAACTATGGCTACACCTTC
v_call: TRBV7-6; d_call: TRBD1; j_call: TRBJ1-4; cdr3_aa: CASSLIGGNGEKLFF; cdr3_nt: TGTGCCAGCAGCTTGATAGGGGGCAATGGCGAAAAACTGTTTTTT
v_call: TRBV6-5; d_call: NA; j_call: TRBJ2-1; cdr3_aa: CASSSVWGDEQFF; cdr3_nt: TGTGCCAGCAGTTCGGTCTGGGGGGATGAGCAGTTCTTC
v_call: TRBV5-6; d_call: NA; j_call: TRBJ1-6; cdr3_aa: CASSLDRRGDSPLHF; cdr3_nt: TGCGCCAGCAGCTTGGATCGCAGGGGAGATTCACCCCTCCACTTT
v_call: TRBV27; d_call: NA; j_call: TRBJ2-5; cdr3_aa: CASSTGLAETQYF; cdr3_nt: TGTGCCAGCAGTACAGGGCTTGCAGAGACCCAGTACTTC
v_call: TRBV15; d_call: TRBD1; j_call: TRBJ1-5; cdr3_aa: CATSRDLGTGVQPQHF; cdr3_nt: TGTGCCACCAGCAGAGATCTTGGGACAGGGGTTCAGCCCCAGCATTTT
v_call: TRBV10-1; d_call: TRBD2; j_call: TRBJ2-7; cdr3_aa: CASSGETSAYEQYF; cdr3_nt: TGCGCCAGCAGTGGGGAGACTAGCGCGTACGAGCAGTACTTC
v_call: TRBV5-1; d_call: NA; j_call: TRBJ1-2; cdr3_aa: CASSLEQGSYGYTF; cdr3_nt: TGCGCCAGCAGCTTGGAGCAGGGGAGCTATGGCTACACCTTC
v_call: TRBV28; d_call: NA; j_call: TRBJ1-1; cdr3_aa: CASSLSLGQLNTEAFF; cdr3_nt: TGTGCCAGCAGTTTATCGCTGGGGCAGCTTAACACTGAAGCTTTCTTT
v_call: TRBV28; d_call: TRBD1; j_call: TRBJ1-2; cdr3_aa: CASISADRGLHF; cdr3_nt: TGTGCCAGCATATCAGCTGACAGGGGGCTACACTTC
v_call: TRBV5-8; d_call: TRBD1; j_call: TRBJ2-2; cdr3_aa: CASSDRGYAGELFF; cdr3_nt: TGTGCCAGCAGCGACAGGGGGTATGCCGGGGAGCTGTTTTTT
v_call: TRBV18; d_call: TRBD1; j_call: TRBJ2-5; cdr3_aa: CASSQTGVGETQYF; cdr3_nt: TGTGCCAGCTCCCAGACAGGGGTCGGGGAGACCCAGTACTTC
v_call: TRBV28; d_call: NA; j_call: TRBJ1-2; cdr3_aa: CASSRDYSFRYGYTF; cdr3_nt: TGTGCCAGTTCTCGGGACTACAGTTTTCGCTATGGCTACACCTTC
v_call: TRBV14; d_call: TRBD1; j_call: TRBJ2-6; cdr3_aa: CASMRTGGLGANVLTF; cdr3_nt: TGTGCCAGCATGCGGACAGGGGGGCTGGGGGCCAACGTCCTGACTTTC
v_call: TRBV4-1; d_call: TRBD1; j_call: TRBJ2-7; cdr3_aa: CASAPFRDRDYEQYF; cdr3_nt: TGCGCCAGCGCCCCCTTCCGGGACAGGGATTACGAGCAGTACTTC
v_call: TRBV6-4; d_call: TRBD2; j_call: TRBJ2-3; cdr3_aa: CASSDSLAGADTQYF; cdr3_nt: TGTGCCAGCAGTGACTCTCTAGCGGGGGCAGATACGCAGTATTTT
v_call: TRBV4-1; d_call: NA; j_call: TRBJ1-1; cdr3_aa: CASSQGAGKNTEAFF; cdr3_nt: TGCGCCAGCAGCCAAGGGGCAGGGAAGAACACTGAAGCTTTCTTT
v_call: TRBV7-9; d_call: NA; j_call: TRBJ1-4; cdr3_aa: CASSSKGGGEEKLFF; cdr3_nt: TGTGCCAGCAGCTCGAAGGGCGGGGGAGAAGAAAAACTGTTTTTT
v_call: TRBV18; d_call: TRBD1; j_call: TRBJ2-7; cdr3_aa: CASSPRTGMGYEQYF; cdr3_nt: TGTGCCAGCTCACCCAGGACAGGGATGGGTTACGAGCAGTACTTC
v_call: TRBV10-3; d_call: NA; j_call: TRBJ2-2; cdr3_aa: CAISEPTRTGELFF; cdr3_nt: TGTGCCATCAGTGAGCCAACACGCACCGGGGAGCTGTTTTTT
v_call: TRBV19; d_call: TRBD1; j_call: TRBJ1-4; cdr3_aa: CASGDTGGSNEKLFF; cdr3_nt: TGTGCCAGCGGGGACACAGGGGGCTCTAATGAAAAACTGTTTTTT
v_call: TRBV7-9; d_call: TRBD2; j_call: TRBJ2-7; cdr3_aa: CASSETSGRADEQYF; cdr3_nt: TGTGCCAGCAGCGAAACTAGCGGGAGGGCCGACGAGCAGTACTTC
v_call: TRBV15; d_call: TRBD1; j_call: TRBJ1-1; cdr3_aa: CATSSHRGGTEAFF; cdr3_nt: TGTGCCACCAGCAGCCACAGGGGTGGAACTGAAGCTTTCTTT
v_call: TRBV7-8; d_call: NA; j_call: TRBJ2-1; cdr3_aa: CASRFPAVGRYGGTGNEQFF; cdr3_nt: TGTGCCAGCAGATTCCCCGCGGTTGGGCGTTACGGGGGGACAGGTAATGAGCAGTTCTTC
v_call: TRBV19; d_call: TRBD1; j_call: TRBJ1-3; cdr3_aa: CASSETGTGNTIYF; cdr3_nt: TGTGCCAGTAGTGAGACAGGGACTGGAAACACCATATATTTT
v_call: TRBV19; d_call: NA; j_call: TRBJ2-7; cdr3_aa: CASSTGVSYEQYF; cdr3_nt: TGTGCCAGTTCGACAGGCGTCTCCTACGAGCAGTACTTC
v_call: TRBV5-1; d_call: TRBD1; j_call: TRBJ2-5; cdr3_aa: CASSPAFGTGQETQYF; cdr3_nt: TGCGCCAGCAGCCCCGCCTTCGGGACAGGTCAAGAGACCCAGTACTTC
v_call: TRBV5-1; d_call: TRBD2; j_call: TRBJ2-1; cdr3_aa: CASSDIGTSGSLEQFF; cdr3_nt: TGCGCCAGCAGCGACATCGGGACTAGCGGGAGTCTTGAGCAGTTCTTC
v_call: TRBV27; d_call: NA; j_call: TRBJ1-1; cdr3_aa: CASSFGIEAFF; cdr3_nt: TGTGCCAGCAGTTTCGGTATTGAAGCTTTCTTT
v_call: TRBV5-4; d_call: NA; j_call: TRBJ1-6; cdr3_aa: CASSDGGGGTNSPLHF; cdr3_nt: TGTGCCAGCAGCGACGGGGGGGGAGGTACGAATTCACCCCTCCACTTT
v_call: TRBV9; d_call: NA; j_call: TRBJ1-2; cdr3_aa: CASSAPDSGRGFRLMGDGYTF; cdr3_nt: TGTGCCAGCAGCGCGCCGGATTCGGGGAGGGGCTTTCGATTAATGGGTGATGGCTACACCTTC
v_call: TRBV18; d_call: TRBD1; j_call: TRBJ2-1; cdr3_aa: CASSPLSGTGSGNEQFF; cdr3_nt: TGTGCCAGCTCACCGCTCTCCGGGACAGGCTCCGGGAATGAGCAGTTCTTC
v_call: TRBV9; d_call: NA; j_call: TRBJ1-2; cdr3_aa: CASSVQGRDYGYTF; cdr3_nt: TGTGCCAGCAGCGTACAGGGGAGAGACTATGGCTACACCTTC
v_call: TRBV20-1; d_call: NA; j_call: TRBJ2-1; cdr3_aa: CSASPGDEQFF; cdr3_nt: TGCAGTGCTAGCCCCGGGGATGAGCAGTTCTTC
v_call: TRBV6-1; d_call: TRBD1; j_call: TRBJ2-5; cdr3_aa: CASSAFTGQIQETQYF; cdr3_nt: TGTGCCAGCAGTGCATTTACGGGACAGATCCAAGAGACCCAGTACTTC
v_call: TRBV11-2; d_call: TRBD1; j_call: TRBJ2-1; cdr3_aa: CASSSRQGSSSYNEQFF; cdr3_nt: TGTGCCAGCAGCTCCCGACAGGGTTCCAGCTCCTACAATGAGCAGTTCTTC
v_call: TRBV9; d_call: NA; j_call: TRBJ2-1; cdr3_aa: CASSVSGTTPNEQFF; cdr3_nt: TGTGCCAGCAGCGTAAGCGGGACAACCCCCAATGAGCAGTTCTTC
v_call: TRBV7-9; d_call: NA; j_call: TRBJ1-2; cdr3_aa: CASSPNGRVPLGYTF; cdr3_nt: TGTGCCAGCAGCCCTAACGGCAGGGTACCGTTAGGCTACACCTTC
v_call: TRBV6-1; d_call: NA; j_call: TRBJ2-7; cdr3_aa: CASSELEGQGEREYF; cdr3_nt: TGTGCCAGCAGTGAATTGGAGGGGCAGGGGGAGCGGGAGTACTTC
v_call: TRBV6-5; d_call: NA; j_call: TRBJ2-7; cdr3_aa: CASSSTRQKRSYEQYF; cdr3_nt: TGTGCCAGCAGTTCGACCCGACAAAAACGCTCCTACGAGCAGTACTTC
v_call: TRBV7-8; d_call: TRBD2; j_call: TRBJ2-7; cdr3_aa: CASSPTSGSYEQYF; cdr3_nt: TGTGCCAGCAGCCCCACTAGCGGGAGTTACGAGCAGTACTTC
v_call: TRBV18; d_call: TRBD1; j_call: TRBJ1-1; cdr3_aa: CASSPPGQGHMNTEAFF; cdr3_nt: TGTGCCAGCTCACCCCCGGGACAGGGTCATATGAACACTGAAGCTTTCTTT